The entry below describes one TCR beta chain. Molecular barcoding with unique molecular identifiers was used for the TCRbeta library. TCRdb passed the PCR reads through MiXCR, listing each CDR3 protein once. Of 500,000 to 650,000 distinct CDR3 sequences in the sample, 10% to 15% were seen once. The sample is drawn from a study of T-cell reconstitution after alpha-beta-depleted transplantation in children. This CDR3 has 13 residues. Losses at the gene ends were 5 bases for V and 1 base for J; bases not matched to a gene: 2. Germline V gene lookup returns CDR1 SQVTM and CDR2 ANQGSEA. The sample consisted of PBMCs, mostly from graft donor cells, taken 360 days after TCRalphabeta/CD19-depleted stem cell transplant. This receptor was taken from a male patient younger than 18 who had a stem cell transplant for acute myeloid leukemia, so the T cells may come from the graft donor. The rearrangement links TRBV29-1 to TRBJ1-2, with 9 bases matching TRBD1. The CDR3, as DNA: TGCAGCGTTCGGGACAGGGATAACTATGGCTACACCTTC. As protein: CSVRDRDNYGYTF.